This record looks at one T cell receptor (beta chain) sequence and its context. Its target is unknown. This sample stems from a study of STAT5B mutations in CD4+ large granular lymphocyte leukemia. Across the study: Among healthy donors, a particular HLA allele went with more CDR3 'QG' motifs. Study findings and constraints: TRBV06-family usage was enriched in top patient clones (8/27) versus controls (2/35).

Source study methods: A productive frequency of 2.59 x 10-5 was the lowest detectable. Some clones are missing from TCRdb's copy, which holds only in-frame ones; the method was immunoSEQ multiplex PCR. V and J calls and clone size are those listed in that table; D and trimming were worked out from the DNA. The sample contains 25,000 to 35,000 clones, more than 65% of which appear only once. Controls came from buffy coats of healthy blood donors. Germline V gives CDR1 SEHNR, CDR2 FQNEAQ (reference sequence). The V segment lost 3 bases and the J segment 5 bases; nucleotides outside the gene matches: 9. The CDR3 has 16 residues.

The TCR originated in a human donor in good health. The sequencing sample was made of CD4+ T cells from blood buffy coats. The chain employs TRBV7-9 and TRBJ2-5, with 10 bases that match TRBD1. The CDR3 sequence is CASSFSGTGVGETQYF. For the CDR3, the DNA is TGTGCCAGCAGCTTTTCCGGGACAGGGGTCGGGGAGACCCAGTACTTC.